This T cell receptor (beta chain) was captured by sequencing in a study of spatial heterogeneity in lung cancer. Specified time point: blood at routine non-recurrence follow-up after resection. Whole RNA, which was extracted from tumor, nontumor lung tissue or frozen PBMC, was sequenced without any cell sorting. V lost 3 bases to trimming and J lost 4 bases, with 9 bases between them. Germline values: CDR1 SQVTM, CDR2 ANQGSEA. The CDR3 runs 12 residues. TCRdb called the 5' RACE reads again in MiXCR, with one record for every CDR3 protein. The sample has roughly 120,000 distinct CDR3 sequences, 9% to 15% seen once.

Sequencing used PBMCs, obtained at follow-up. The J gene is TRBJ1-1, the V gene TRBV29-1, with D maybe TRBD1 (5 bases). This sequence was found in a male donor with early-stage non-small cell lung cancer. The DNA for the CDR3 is TGCAGCGTTGATCGGGGACCCACTGAAGCTTTCTTT. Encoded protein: CSVDRGPTEAFF.